These 27 T cell receptor beta chains came from one sample sequenced in a study of vaccination and CD4 T cells after COVID-19. Noted treatment: approximately 9-day PBMC culture with coronavirus spike peptide pools or control peptides (ViraFEST assay). Those CD4+ T cells from the unexposed donor predate the COVID-19 pandemic (2011-2018). Sequencing of DNA taken from cultured CD4+ T cells relied on the Oncomine TCR Beta short-read assay. From CD4+ T cells that had been cultured, genomic DNA was extracted. MiXCR, applied by TCRdb to the PCR reads, yields one record per CDR3 protein. The sample carries about 7,200 distinct CDR3 sequences, about 35% recorded once. These receptors have no identified antigens. Sequenced material: CD4+ T cells from blood, cultured in vitro. These receptors were collected from a human donor in good health.

The rearrangement joins TRBV19 to TRBJ1-5; D remains ambiguous. The CDR3 loop spans 13 amino acids. Germline V CDR1 and CDR2: LNHDA, SQIVND (reference sequence). Trimming left V 3 bases short and J 7 bases short, with 10 bases between. CDR3 DNA: TGTGCCAGTAGTATCATGAGTCAACAGCCCCAGCATTTT. Translated, it gives CASSIMSQQPQHF.

This clonotype came up once. The chain recombines TRBV7-9 with TRBJ1-1; D is ambiguous. Germline V gene sequence: CDR1 SEHNR, CDR2 FQNEAQ (reference sequence). CDR3 length equals 14 residues. The V end lost 1 base, the J end lost 7 bases, and 13 bases lay between the germline ends. The CDR3 region is CASSLVHLEVEAFF. CDR3 DNA sequence: TGTGCCAGCAGCTTAGTCCACTTAGAGGTTGAAGCTTTCTTT.

This clonotype is large by share. This chain uses TRBV6-4 with TRBJ2-1; perhaps TRBD2 as D (5 bases). V dropped 1 base and J dropped 5 bases, with 12 bases sitting between them. The CDR3 runs 15 residues. The germline V gene has CDR1 MRHNA and CDR2 SNTAGT. The chain's CDR3 is CASSDLATSDNEQFF. The CDR3 DNA reads TGTGCCAGCAGTGACTTGGCTACTAGTGACAATGAGCAGTTCTTC.

The chain employs TRBV6-2 or TRBV6-3 and TRBJ2-1; no reliable D call. CDR3 length: 17 residues. Germline assignment: CDR1 MNHEY and CDR2 SVGEGT. Trimming stripped 0 bases from V and 0 bases from J, with 12 bases between. For the CDR3, the DNA is TGTGCCAGCAGTTACTCGTCGGGCGGCCTCTCCTACAATGAGCAGTTCTTC. Protein product: CASSYSSGGLSYNEQFF.

The genes are TRBV18 and TRBJ1-6; a weak D match, TRBD1 (5 bases). V lost 5 bases and J 6 bases, leaving 11 bases between the germline ends. The germline gives CDR1 KGHSH, CDR2 LQKENI. The CDR3 runs 14 residues. CDR3 DNA sequence: TGTGCCAGCTCATCAGGGAACGGTAATTCACCCCTCCACTTT. It specifies CASSSGNGNSPLHF.

J is TRBJ2-1 and V is TRBV24-1; 7 bases align to TRBD2. CDR1 KGHDR and CDR2 SFDVKD come from the germline V gene. CDR3 length equals 17 residues. Trimming removed 9 bases from V and 6 bases from J; junction bases left unmatched: 19. CDR3 coding DNA: TGTGCCACCGCCCCGGGGCCTAGCGGCCCGTGGGGCAATGAGCAGTTCTTC. It is translated as CATAPGPSGPWGNEQFF.

The chain links TRBV6-1 to TRBJ1-6; no clear D. V lost 6 bases, J lost 0 bases, and 12 bases lay in between. Germline assignment: CDR1 MNHNS and CDR2 SASEGT. The CDR3 spans 16 residues. The CDR3 spells CASSPSFSSYNSPLHF. CDR3 in DNA: TGTGCCAGCAGCCCGAGTTTTAGCTCCTATAATTCACCCCTCCACTTT.

The V call is TRBV20-1, the J call TRBJ2-2, with TRBD2 identical over 8 bases. This CDR3 contains 15 residues. The V gene end was trimmed by 6 bases and the J gene end by 1 base; junction bases not matched to a gene: 7. Germline V CDR1 and CDR2: DFQATT, SNEGSKA (reference sequence). In nucleotides, the CDR3 is TGCAGTGCCCGACGGGGGGGTGGGAACACCGGGGAGCTGTTTTTT. Translation gives CSARRGGGNTGELFF.

In nucleotides, the CDR3 is TGTGCCAGCGATGGGGGGCGGGGGCACGAGCAGTACTTC. Amino acids: CASDGGRGHEQYF. V and J are TRBV6-1 and TRBJ2-7; TRBD2 is a possible D gene (7 bases). This CDR3 is 13 amino acids long. Trimming stripped 8 bases from V and 5 bases from J, with 16 bases between. Germline assignment: CDR1 MNHNS and CDR2 SASEGT.

This clonotype was detected a few times. This chain connects TRBV19 to TRBJ2-3, with D hard to call. V was cut by 1 base and J by 6 bases, with 8 bases left in between. This CDR3 has 13 residues. The germline V gene has CDR1 LNHDA and CDR2 SQIVND (reference sequence). The DNA of the CDR3 is TGTGCCAGTAGTATAGCTCATACGGATACGCAGTATTTT. Translated: CASSIAHTDTQYF. Full variable domain (remainder filled in from reference TRBV19 and TRBJ2-3): DGGITQSPKYLFRKEGQNVTLSCEQNLNHDAMYWYRQDPGQGLRLIYYSQIVNDFQKGDIAEGYSVSREKKESFPLTVTSAQKNPTAFYLCASSIAHTDTQYFGPGTRLTVL.

The V call is TRBV7-9, the J call TRBJ2-2; D gene ambiguous. The V and J ends lost 0 bases and 8 bases respectively, with 10 bases between them. Germline V gene lookup returns CDR1 SEHNR and CDR2 FQNEAQ (reference sequence). This CDR3 contains 14 residues. CDR3 sequence reads: CASSLARDAGELFF. The CDR3 region has the DNA TGTGCCAGCAGCTTAGCTAGAGACGCGGGGGAGCTGTTTTTT.

The table lists this clonotype with a few counts. This chain connects TRBV4-2 to TRBJ1-6; D perhaps matches TRBD1 (5 bases). The CDR3 covers 14 residues. Trimming removed 6 bases at V and 9 bases at J, with 15 bases between. The germline V gene has CDR1 LGHNA and CDR2 YNFKEQ. DNA for the CDR3: TGTGCCAGCAGGGAACGGGGGTATCGTTCACCCCTCCACTTT. Its translation is CASRERGYRSPLHF.

J is TRBJ1-1 and V is TRBV28; possible D gene TRBD1, 5 bases. The V end was cut by 3 bases, the J end by 4 bases, with 27 bases between. Germline V CDR1 and CDR2: MDHEN, SYDVKM. The CDR3 has 19 amino acids. The DNA of the CDR3 is TGTGCCAGCAGTTTCGGGAATTTAAGGAGGGGAAGGTTGGGCACTGAAGCTTTCTTT. Encoded protein: CASSFGNLRRGRLGTEAFF.

This clonotype is a singleton in its sample. The chain recombines TRBV10-3 with TRBJ1-1, with TRBD1 identical over 8 bases. The ends lost 5 bases at V and 3 bases at J; junction bases unmatched: 8. The CDR3 runs 15 residues. From germline, CDR1 is ENHRY and CDR2 SYGVKD. The CDR3 region has the DNA TGTGCCATCAGTTTCTTGGACAGGGTCGACACTGAAGCTTTCTTT. Its protein is CAISFLDRVDTEAFF.

In its sample, this clonotype is medium-sized (0.01 to 0.1%). This chain joins TRBV27 and TRBJ1-6; 11 bases fit TRBD1. V gave up 2 bases and J gave up 6 bases; unmatched junction bases: 6. This CDR3 comprises 17 residues. Germline V gene sequence: CDR1 MNHEY, CDR2 SMNVEV (reference sequence). CDR3 sequence (DNA): TGTGCCAGCAGTTTAAGGGGGACAGGGGGTTTTAATTCACCCCTCCACTTT. It translates to CASSLRGTGGFNSPLHF.

This clonotype is categorized as medium-sized. The chain carries TRBV6-2 or TRBV6-3 and TRBJ2-7; 11 bases are a match to TRBD2. Germline V CDR1 and CDR2: MNHEY, SVGEGT. The CDR3 spans 13 residues. V gave up 10 bases and J gave up 3 bases; unmatched junction bases: 5. CDR3 nucleotide sequence: TGTGCCATCTCGGGACTAGCGGACTACGAGCAGTACTTC. Its protein product is CAISGLADYEQYF.

The sample holds a few counts of this clonotype. The chain joins TRBV10-3 to TRBJ2-7; maybe TRBD2 (5 bases). The length of the CDR3 is 14 residues. V gave up 10 bases and J gave up 7 bases, with 23 bases separating them. Germline V gene data show CDR1 as ENHRY and CDR2 as SYGVKD. CDR3 sequence: CATTSSGDPREQYF. CDR3 bases: TGTGCCACCACCTCCAGCGGAGATCCTCGAGAGCAGTACTTC.

The CDR3 protein is CASSSWDSGVEQYF. The CDR3 region has the DNA TGTGCCAGCAGCTCTTGGGACTCCGGGGTTGAGCAGTACTTC. This chain links TRBV27 with TRBJ2-7; a weak D match, TRBD2 (6 bases). Trimming pared 6 bases from V and 7 bases from J, leaving 19 bases between. Germline CDR1 MNHEY, CDR2 SMNVEV (reference sequence). The CDR3 contains 14 residues.

V is TRBV20-1 and J is TRBJ2-3; 9 positions agree with TRBD2. The V and J ends lost 1 base and 8 bases, in that order; junction bases with no gene match: 10. CDR1 and CDR2 (germline): DFQATT, SNEGSKA (reference sequence). The CDR3 is 15 amino acids. CDR3 nucleotide sequence: TGCAGTGCTAGAGGCGGGAGGGCCGGGTACCCTACGCAGTATTTT. Its protein product is CSARGGRAGYPTQYF.

This clonotype has a single count. This chain connects TRBV19 to TRBJ2-7, with a weak D call TRBD1 (6 bases). Germline CDR1 and CDR2: LNHDA and SQIVND (reference sequence). The V gene lost 9 bases and the J gene lost 6 bases, with 24 bases spanning the gap. This CDR3 region has 15 residues. The CDR3 sequence: CARLDPRGHRCEQYF. DNA for the CDR3: TGTGCCAGACTCGACCCCCGGGGACACCGTTGCGAGCAGTACTTC. Together with reference TRBV19 and TRBJ2-7, the CDR3 gives the full variable domain: DGGITQSPKYLFRKEGQNVTLSCEQNLNHDAMYWYRQDPGQGLRLIYYSQIVNDFQKGDIAEGYSVSREKKESFPLTVTSAQKNPTAFYLCARLDPRGHRCEQYFGPGTRLTVT.

The J gene is TRBJ1-1, the V gene TRBV18; 9 nucleotides line up with TRBD1. V dropped 0 bases and J dropped 7; count of bases not matched to a gene: 6. This CDR3 region has 15 residues. Germline CDR1 KGHSH, CDR2 LQKENI. The CDR3 region is CASSPPATGQGEAFF. DNA of the CDR3: TGTGCCAGCTCACCACCCGCGACGGGACAGGGTGAAGCTTTCTTT.

This clonotype was counted between two and nine times. This chain uses TRBV19 with TRBJ1-2; tentatively, D is TRBD1 (5 bases). Trimming took 5 bases from V and 6 from J, leaving 19 bases between them. CDR3 length equals 15 residues. Germline V CDR1 and CDR2: LNHDA, SQIVND (reference sequence). CDR3 bases: TGTGCCAGTAGTGTCACAGGAGTCGCAGTAGATGGCTACACCTTC. Residues: CASSVTGVAVDGYTF.

The chain uses TRBV28 and TRBJ2-7; 7 positions agree with TRBD1. With V trimmed by 6 bases and J by 0 bases, 8 bases remained unmatched. This CDR3 is 15 amino acids long. CDR1 and CDR2 from the germline V gene are MDHEN and SYDVKM. The CDR3 sequence: CASRPPGTASYEQYF. The CDR3 DNA reads TGTGCCAGCAGACCACCCGGGACAGCCTCCTACGAGCAGTACTTC.

The J gene is TRBJ1-5, the V gene TRBV28, with D uncertain. CDR1 is MDHEN, CDR2 SYDVKM, per germline. Trimming cost V 10 bases and J 4 bases, with 17 bases left between them. CDR3 length: 14 residues. The CDR3 DNA sequence: TGTGCCACCACGACCAATCCCAGGAATCAGCCCCAGCATTTT. As protein: CATTTNPRNQPQHF. The variable domain in full, completed from reference TRBV28 and TRBJ1-5, reads DVKVTQSSRYLVKRTGEKVFLECVQDMDHENMFWYRQDPGLGLRLIYFSYDVKMKEKGDIPEGYSVSREKKERFSLILESASTNQTSMYLCATTTNPRNQPQHFGDGTRLSIL.

This clonotype showed up just a few times. The rearrangement links TRBV7-2 to TRBJ2-1; perhaps TRBD2 as D (5 bases). Deletions cut 1 base from V and 6 bases from J, with 10 bases between. This CDR3 is 14 amino acids long. Germline V gives CDR1 SGHTA, CDR2 FQGNSA. The CDR3 DNA reads as TGTGCCAGCAGCTTAGATCCTAGCTCCAATGAGCAGTTCTTC. Its protein is CASSLDPSSNEQFF.

The J gene is TRBJ1-1, the V gene TRBV6-1; TRBD1 might be the D (5 bases). The germline V and J ends were trimmed by 1 base and 4 bases, with 13 bases remaining between them. Germline CDR1 MNHNS, CDR2 SASEGT. The CDR3 extends over 15 amino acids. The CDR3 reads CASSEVGLSFTEAFF. The CDR3 nucleotides are TGTGCCAGCAGTGAAGTGGGACTGTCATTCACTGAAGCTTTCTTT.

The rearrangement links TRBV19 to TRBJ1-1, with 8 bases matching TRBD1. This CDR3 is 14 amino acids long. V was clipped by 3 bases and J by 5 bases; unmatched bases: 5. Looked up from germline, CDR1 is LNHDA and CDR2 is SQIVND (reference sequence). The CDR3 protein is CASSMNRGSTEAFF. Here the CDR3 DNA reads TGTGCCAGTAGTATGAACAGGGGGTCTACTGAAGCTTTCTTT.